The present T cell receptor (beta chain) was sequenced within a study of CD8+ T cells in alopecia areata (dated by TCRdb to the late 2010s). Concerning the study at large: Treated patients were enrolled in an open-label pilot trial of oral tofacitinib, 5 to 10 mg twice daily, for moderate-to-severe alopecia areata. Tofacitinib was administered for 6 to 18 months, and 6 months of follow-up off drug were then conducted to assess delayed response and recurrence. In treated patients, disease severity was measured using the SALT score, which gives the percentage of scalp surface area affected. In both human patients and the C3H/HeJ mouse model, the study applied high-throughput TCRbeta sequencing to look at T cell clonal expansion in alopecia areata. Human TCRbeta sequencing covered scalp tissue and sorted CD4+ and CD8+ peripheral blood T cells from patchy and totalis/universalis alopecia areata patients and healthy controls. Patients on tofacitinib were biopsied at baseline and after 4 and 24 weeks of treatment, and several of the patients also had a later scalp biopsy. Clonality in the scalp was compared among normal scalp (n=4), patchy alopecia areata scalp (n=8), and alopecia totalis/universalis scalp (n=8). RNA came from the PAXgene miRNA kit for fixed scalp, the miRNeasy kit for PBMCs, and the RNeasy kit for mouse skin. TCRbeta CDR3 regions were amplified by immunoSEQ multiplex PCR using 35 Vbeta forward and 13 Jbeta reverse primers.

The library was obtained by the immunoSEQ multiplex PCR assay. To provide template for TCR sequencing, every sample had RNA extracted and reverse transcribed into cDNA. SuperScript III was used to make first-strand cDNA, primed with a 2:1 mix of oligo-dT and random hexamers. Amplification bias was assessed with a synthetic immune receptor repertoire, and residual bias was removed computationally. As for the original processing: Raw reads were preprocessed for error removal, and CDR3 was defined according to IMGT conventions as running from the conserved cysteine to phenylalanine. Clonality was computed by normalizing Shannon entropy by log2 of the number of productive unique TCRs and subtracting the result from 1. Whether each scalp clone was CD4 or CD8 was inferred by checking scalp TCRbeta sequences against the CD4 and CD8 repertoires from sorted blood. In its TCRdb copy, this immuneACCESS table keeps in-frame sequences only and misses some clones. Where compared with another copy, unresolved V genes explain less than half of these, and the others have no known cause. That table gives V, J and clone size, and the DNA gave D and trimming. This sample comprises roughly 190,000 clones, about three fifths of them detected only once. The ten biggest clones cover just over 1% of the sample.

This clone appeared a few times. Its antigen specificity is not known. Per-nucleotide qualities are absent, and no much larger clonotype sits a single base away. Other DNA sequences in the sample encode the same CDR3. The time point label of this sample denotes: roughly 24 weeks on oral tofacitinib. The intended sense of this specimen's treatment or condition label: oral pan-JAK inhibitor, 5-10 mg twice daily. Peripheral blood and lesional scalp punch biopsies were obtained from patients with alopecia areata. PBMCs were separated by density centrifugation and stained for CD3, CD4 and CD8, after which CD4+ and CD8+ T cells were sorted on a FACSAria. General study outcomes and caveats: Scalp TCR repertoire analysis is complicated because resident alphabeta T cells in normal human skin are also sequenced, whereas mouse skin is dominated by gammadelta T cells. Because the treated cohort was small and had just a single nonresponder, larger studies are needed to establish links between baseline CD8+ expansion and response. Shared TCR sequences between patients were less evident than in mice, which may be partly attributable to HLA diversity in the patient population. Tofacitinib significantly decreased scalp clonality and the number of expanded CD8+ clones among the top 100 scalp clones. Compared with normal scalp, lesional scalp, particularly in alopecia totalis/universalis, had higher clonality and more expanded CD8+ clones, which suggests antigenic drive. During tofacitinib treatment, many expanded lesional clones stuck around in both scalp and blood, and this persistence may partly explain why relapse happens after treatment is stopped.

The CDR3, cysteine through phenylalanine, is 13 amino acids long. The sequence is cut down to CDR3 DNA, 39 bases in frame from base 1. In the germline V gene, CDR1 corresponds to LGHNA and CDR2 to YSLEER. The germline ends are 5 bases apart after V is trimmed by 0 bases and J by 3 bases. This specimen was CD4+ T cells sorted from blood, taken at week 24, from a patient treated with tofacitinib. The chain is assembled from TRBV4-3 and TRBJ1-1; no D gene can be assigned with confidence. This clonotype originated in a human donor with alopecia areata. The sequenced DNA is TGCGCCAGCAGCCAAGATCGGGACACTGAAGCTTTCTTT. The translation is CASSQDRDTEAFF.